Presented here are 28 T cell receptor beta chains from one specimen sequenced in a study of T cell repertoires in cytomegalovirus infection (dated by TCRdb to between 2018 and 2021). The sample was run on an Illumina HiSeq 1500. TCRdb reran the public reads through fastp at Q25 and MiXCR, keeping productive beta chains. Every distinct CDR3 protein forms one entry, paired with its most common genes and DNA. The sample profile shows almost 500,000 distinct CDR3 sequences; 11% of them were found once. About 10% of the sample belongs to the ten largest clones. The source material was PBMCs. The receptors come from a human donor in good health (CMV status not recorded). Some clones in this sample may be carry-over from other donors' samples.

In its sample, this clonotype was seen a few times. The CDR3 bases are TGCAGCGCCTCGACAGAGGGTCGGTTGCTGTTTTTT. It translates to CSASTEGRLLFF. The gene calls are TRBV29-1 and TRBJ2-2, with D perhaps being TRBD1 or TRBD2 (5 bases each). Deletions cut 7 bases from V and 13 bases from J, with 19 bases between. The CDR3 consists of 12 residues. CDR1 and CDR2 (germline): SQVTM, ANQGSEA.

This CDR3 reads CSARILWDTEAFF. Written as DNA, the CDR3 is TGCAGTGCTAGAATCCTATGGGACACTGAAGCTTTCTTT. The rearrangement joins TRBV20-1 to TRBJ1-1; the D is unclear. The length of the CDR3 is 13 residues. The V end lost 2 bases, the J end lost 3 bases, and 10 bases lay between the germline ends. Germline CDR1 DFQATT, CDR2 SNEGSKA (reference sequence).

This clonotype was seen more than once but under ten times. The V gene is TRBV30, the J gene TRBJ2-7; unclear D gene. The CDR3 contains 11 residues. Trimming took off 7 bases at V and 2 bases at J, with 9 bases between the two ends. CDR1 and CDR2 (germline): GTSNPN, SVGIG (reference sequence). CDR3 DNA sequence: TGTGCCTCCCGGTATACCTACGAGCAGTACTTC. It translates to CASRYTYEQYF.

This chain links TRBV15 with TRBJ2-3, with D possibly matching TRBD2 (5 bases). Trimming removed 6 bases from V and 6 bases from J, with 7 bases in between. This CDR3 spans 11 amino acids. Germline CDR1 is LNHNV and CDR2 is YYDKDF (reference sequence). The CDR3 DNA sequence: TGTGCCACCAGGAGGGTTGATACGCAGTATTTT. It specifies CATRRVDTQYF.

In its sample, this clonotype was seen many times. J is TRBJ2-1 and V is TRBV7-9; D assignment may be TRBD1 or TRBD2 (6 bases each). Germline assignment: CDR1 SEHNR and CDR2 FQNEAQ (reference sequence). V dropped 0 bases and J dropped 2 bases, with 17 bases sitting between them. CDR3 length: 18 amino acids. CDR3 sequence: CASSLARVGGGTYNEQFF. Here the CDR3 DNA reads TGTGCCAGCAGCTTAGCGCGGGTTGGAGGGGGGACCTACAATGAGCAGTTCTTC.

There are a few counts of this clonotype. The chain recombines TRBV7-9 with TRBJ2-6; TRBD2 might be the D (5 bases). The CDR3 consists of 16 residues. Germline V lookup: CDR1 SEHNR, CDR2 FQNEAQ (reference sequence). V lost 5 bases to trimming and J lost 0 bases, with 11 bases between them. CDR3 coding DNA: TGTGCCAGCAGCCCGGAGCGGAGCTCTGGGGCCAACGTCCTGACTTTC. Amino acids: CASSPERSSGANVLTF.

This clonotype was observed at least ten times. In nucleotides, the CDR3 is TGCGCCAGCAGCTTAATCCCCGGGGCGCCCGGTCAGCCCCAGCATTTT. Translation gives CASSLIPGAPGQPQHF. The rearrangement joins TRBV5-1 to TRBJ1-5, with D possibly TRBD1 on 5 matching bases. The CDR3 sequence is 16 residues long. Germline CDR1 SGHRS, CDR2 YFSETQ. Trimming removed 2 bases from V and 6 bases from J, with 18 bases in between.

This clonotype was picked up one time. The gene calls are TRBV13 and TRBJ1-5; weak D call: TRBD1 (5 bases). This CDR3 has 15 residues. Germline CDR1 PRHDT, CDR2 FYEKMQ (reference sequence). Trimming shortened V by 5 bases and J by 3 bases, and 14 bases separated the two germline ends. The chain's CDR3 is CASSPGTGPNQPQHF. CDR3 in DNA: TGTGCCAGCAGCCCGGGGACGGGACCCAATCAGCCCCAGCATTTT.

This clonotype was observed a single time. The J gene is TRBJ2-6, the V gene TRBV20-1, with TRBD1 matching over 7 bases. The CDR3 loop spans 19 amino acids. Losses at the gene ends were 1 base for V and 0 bases for J; bases not matched to a gene: 12. Germline V gene lookup returns CDR1 DFQATT and CDR2 SNEGSKA (reference sequence). CDR3 region: CSARAASGDSFSGANVLTF. The CDR3 DNA sequence: TGCAGTGCTAGAGCCGCCTCAGGGGACAGTTTCTCTGGGGCCAACGTCCTGACTTTC.

This sequence joins TRBV7-6 and TRBJ1-1; D not resolved. CDR3 length: 13 amino acids. Germline values: CDR1 SGHVS, CDR2 FNYEAQ. V was cut by 5 bases and J by 5 bases, with 12 bases left in between. CDR3 in DNA: TGTGCCAGCAGCCCAGCGGGAAAAACTGAAGCTTTCTTT. Protein: CASSPAGKTEAFF.

In this sample, this clonotype turned up many times. CDR3 DNA: TGCGCCAGCAGCCAGGGACCGTGGGGTGGGGCTGAAGCTTTCTTT. Encoded protein: CASSQGPWGGAEAFF. J is TRBJ1-1 and V is TRBV4-1, with a tentative D call TRBD1 (5 bases). Trimming cost V 3 bases and J 6 bases, with 17 bases left between them. The germline V gene has CDR1 MGHRA and CDR2 YSYEKL. The CDR3 has 15 amino acids.

This clonotype was seen once. A much larger clone differs by one base, so this may be a read error. V gene TRBV10-2 combines with J gene TRBJ1-2, with TRBD1 matching over 8 bases. This CDR3 region has 12 residues. V lost 8 bases and J lost 4; bases outside the gene matches: 3. CDR1 and CDR2 from the germline V gene are WSHSY and SAAADI. CDR3 nucleotides: TGCGCCAGCCACGACAGGGGCTATGGCTACACCTTC. The encoded protein is CASHDRGYGYTF.

This clonotype was counted ten times or more. V gene TRBV7-2 combines with J gene TRBJ2-2, with 9 positions matching TRBD2. Per germline, CDR1 SGHTA and CDR2 FQGNSA. The V segment lost 3 bases and the J segment 1 base; nucleotides outside the gene matches: 3. The CDR3 is made up of 16 amino acids. As DNA, the CDR3 is TGTGCCAGCAGCTTTTCTAGCGGGAAGAACACCGGGGAGCTGTTTTTT. It translates to CASSFSSGKNTGELFF.

The chain combines TRBV3-1 with TRBJ2-7; TRBD1 matches at 8 bases. The CDR3 covers 14 residues. CDR1 LGHDT and CDR2 YNNKEL come from the germline V gene (reference sequence). Losses at the gene ends were 4 bases for V and 4 bases for J; bases not matched to a gene: 6. CDR3 bases: TGTGCCAGCAGCCCGGGACAGGCGGTATACGAGCAGTACTTC. The encoded protein is CASSPGQAVYEQYF.

This clonotype was picked up many times. The CDR3 nucleotides are TGTGCCAGCGGATCATCGTTTGTTGGGACAGGGGATTCCTACGAGCAGTACTTC. Protein sequence: CASGSSFVGTGDSYEQYF. The gene calls are TRBV28 and TRBJ2-7; 10 positions agree with TRBD1. In germline, CDR1 is MDHEN, CDR2 SYDVKM. The trim removed 8 bases at V and 1 base at J, leaving 17 bases unmatched. The CDR3 sequence is 18 residues long. Using reference TRBV28 and TRBJ2-7 for the parts outside the CDR3, the full variable domain is DVKVTQSSRYLVKRTGEKVFLECVQDMDHENMFWYRQDPGLGLRLIYFSYDVKMKEKGDIPEGYSVSREKKERFSLILESASTNQTSMYLCASGSSFVGTGDSYEQYFGPGTRLTVT.

This clonotype was seen at least ten times. V is TRBV20-1 and J is TRBJ1-1; unclear D gene. There are 12 residues in the CDR3. V shed 2 bases and J shed 8 bases, with 12 bases lying between them. CDR1 is DFQATT, CDR2 SNEGSKA, per germline (reference sequence). CDR3 residues: CSARSQVGEAFF. CDR3 sequence (DNA): TGCAGTGCTAGAAGTCAAGTTGGGGAAGCTTTCTTT.

The chain recombines TRBV9 with TRBJ1-5; no reliable D call. Deletions cut 0 bases from V and 5 bases from J, with 9 bases between. CDR3 length equals 14 residues. Germline V gene lookup returns CDR1 SGDLS and CDR2 YYNGEE. The CDR3 DNA is TGTGCCAGCAGCGTAGACGGGAGGGATCAGCCCCAGCATTTT. This translates into CASSVDGRDQPQHF. Using reference TRBV9 and TRBJ1-5 for the parts outside the CDR3, the full variable domain is DSGVTQTPKHLITATGQRVTLRCSPRSGDLSVYWYQQSLDQGLQFLIQYYNGEERAKGNILERFSAQQFPDLHSELNLSSLELGDSALYFCASSVDGRDQPQHFGDGTRLSIL.

This clonotype was detected many times. V usage is TRBV24-1 and J usage is TRBJ2-3; 8 bases are shared with TRBD2. V shed 3 bases, J shed 5 bases, and the junction held 9 bases outside the gene matches. The CDR3 totals 16 residues. Germline assignment: CDR1 KGHDR and CDR2 SFDVKD. The DNA of the CDR3 is TGTGCCACCAGTGATCCGTCTGCGGGAGGCTTAGATACGCAGTATTTT. Amino acid sequence: CATSDPSAGGLDTQYF.

The chain uses TRBV29-1 and TRBJ1-2; TRBD1 agrees at 11 bases. Trimming at V came to 4 bases and at J to 5 bases, leaving 9 bases not matched to a gene. Germline CDR1 and CDR2: SQVTM and ANQGSEA. The CDR3 totals 15 residues. The CDR3 region is CSVVTDRGQGYGYTF. In nucleotides, the CDR3 is TGCAGCGTTGTAACGGACAGGGGGCAGGGGTATGGCTACACCTTC.

This clonotype has at least ten counts. J is TRBJ1-1 and V is TRBV14; possibly TRBD1 for D (6 bases). The length of the CDR3 is 14 residues. Germline assignment: CDR1 SGHDN and CDR2 FVKESK. Between the trimmed V and J ends, which lost 6 bases and 5 bases, there was a span of 16 bases. The CDR3 here is CASRSQGRGTEAFF. The CDR3 DNA reads as TGTGCCAGCAGATCACAGGGACGGGGTACTGAAGCTTTCTTT.

This clonotype was seen only a few times. J is TRBJ1-1 and V is TRBV10-3; no clear D gene. CDR1 and CDR2 from the germline V gene are ENHRY and SYGVKD. V was pared by 6 bases and J by 4 bases, with 12 bases between. The length of the CDR3 is 13 residues. CDR3 region: CAIRSGSGTEAFF. CDR3 DNA: TGTGCCATCAGATCCGGGTCTGGCACTGAAGCTTTCTTT.

The chain carries TRBV20-1 and TRBJ1-1; D is perhaps TRBD1 (5 bases). CDR1 and CDR2 from the germline V gene are DFQATT and SNEGSKA (reference sequence). V shed 3 bases and J shed 5 bases, with 10 bases lying between them. The CDR3 totals 12 residues. In nucleotides, the CDR3 is TGCAGTGCTAGGTCCAGGGTTACTGAAGCTTTCTTT. This codes for CSARSRVTEAFF.

This clonotype was detected many times. The chain carries TRBV6-1 and TRBJ2-5; possible D gene TRBD2, 7 bases. Germline assignment: CDR1 MNHNS and CDR2 SASEGT. This CDR3 region has 15 residues. Trimming removed 5 bases at V and 4 bases at J, with 17 bases between. The CDR3 DNA follows: TGTGCCAGCAGTCATCTAGGGGGGGGGGGAGAGACCCAGTACTTC. It codes for CASSHLGGGGETQYF.

This clonotype was detected many times. The CDR3: CASSSGLAGVGKNIQYF. CDR3 nucleotides: TGTGCCAGCAGCTCGGGACTAGCGGGAGTGGGCAAAAACATTCAGTACTTC. The chain joins TRBV11-2 to TRBJ2-4, with 14 bases fitting TRBD2. J gave up 3 bases and V 4 bases, and 5 bases lay outside the gene matches. The CDR3 is 17 amino acids. Germline V gene lookup returns CDR1 SGHAT and CDR2 FQNNGV.

In DNA, the CDR3 is TGTGCCAGCAGCACCCTGGCTAACTCTGGAAACACCATATATTTT. Translation gives CASSTLANSGNTIYF. V gene TRBV5-5 combines with J gene TRBJ1-3; D is ambiguous. Germline-derived CDR1 and CDR2 are SGHKS and YYEKEE (reference sequence). Trimming removed 4 bases from V and 0 bases from J, with 11 bases in between. This CDR3 has 15 residues.

This clonotype has at least ten counts. V is TRBV4-1 and J is TRBJ1-4, with D uncertain. Trimming took off 1 base at V and 14 bases at J, with 8 bases between the two ends. The CDR3 sequence is 11 residues long. The germline V gene encodes CDR1 MGHRA and CDR2 YSYEKL. The CDR3 here is CASSQASRLFF. The CDR3 bases are TGCGCCAGCAGCCAAGCGTCCAGGCTGTTTTTT.

This clonotype was counted many times. The rearrangement links TRBV11-2 to TRBJ2-5, with D unresolved. Trimming shortened V by 5 bases and J by 0 bases, and 1 base separated the two germline ends. This CDR3 has 11 amino acids. Germline V gene data show CDR1 as SGHAT and CDR2 as FQNNGV. Here the CDR3 reads CASSDQETQYF. The CDR3 DNA follows: TGTGCCAGCAGCGACCAAGAGACCCAGTACTTC.

V and J are TRBV7-9 and TRBJ2-1, with D possibly being TRBD2 (5 bases). The V gene's germline CDR1 is SEHNR and CDR2 FQNEAQ (reference sequence). Trimming removed 5 bases at V and 7 bases at J, with 18 bases between. The CDR3 has 15 residues. In DNA form, the CDR3 reads TGTGCCAGCAGCCCGCTCGGGGTCTTGGGGAATGAGCAGTTCTTC. Its protein product is CASSPLGVLGNEQFF. The full variable domain, completed using reference TRBV7-9 and TRBJ2-1, is DTGVSQNPRHKITKRGQNVTFRCDPISEHNRLYWYRQTLGQGPEFLTYFQNEAQLEKSRLLSDRFSAERPKGSFSTLEIQRTEQGDSAMYLCASSPLGVLGNEQFFGPGTRLTVL.